This T cell receptor (beta chain) was recovered during a study of blood T cell repertoires in COVID-19. On the study more broadly: Sites in the United States, Italy and Spain provided acute and convalescent COVID-19 samples. T cells, B-cell-depleted T cells, or PBMCs supplied cDNA or gDNA.

Authors' methods: Amplification with reference gene primers provided the estimates of nucleated cell counts. Clones were sequenced by immunoSEQ multiplex PCR, and TCRdb holds only the in-frame ones, with some missing. V, J and clone size derive from that table, while D and trimming were established from the DNA sequence. The sample comprises about 280,000 clones, around 90% of which are singletons, and around 2.2% rests with the top ten. Sequences were obtained from peripheral blood. The source of this sequence is a woman in her 50s who had recovered from COVID-19.

The chain's CDR3 is CASSLGPAGFTDTQYF. CDR3 DNA: TGTGCCAGCAGCCTGGGACCCGCGGGCTTCACAGATACGCAGTATTTT. V usage is TRBV5-6 and J usage is TRBJ2-3, with D possibly called TRBD1 or TRBD2 (5 bases each). V was trimmed by 4 bases and J by 2 bases, leaving 17 bases between them. The germline CDR1 and CDR2 sequences are SGHDT and YYEEEE. The CDR3 covers 16 residues.